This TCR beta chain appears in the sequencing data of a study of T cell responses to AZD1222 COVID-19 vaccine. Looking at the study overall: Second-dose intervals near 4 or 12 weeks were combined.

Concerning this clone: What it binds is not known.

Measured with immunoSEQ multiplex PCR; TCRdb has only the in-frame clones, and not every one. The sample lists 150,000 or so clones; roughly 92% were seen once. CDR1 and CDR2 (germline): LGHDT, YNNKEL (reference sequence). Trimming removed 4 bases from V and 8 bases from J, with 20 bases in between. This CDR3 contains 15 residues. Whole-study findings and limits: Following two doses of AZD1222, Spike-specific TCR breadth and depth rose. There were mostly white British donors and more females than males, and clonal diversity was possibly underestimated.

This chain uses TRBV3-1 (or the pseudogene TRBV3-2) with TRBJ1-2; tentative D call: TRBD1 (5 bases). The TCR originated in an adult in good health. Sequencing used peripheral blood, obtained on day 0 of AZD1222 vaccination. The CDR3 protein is CASSPICGGSRGYTF. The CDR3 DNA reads TGTGCCAGCAGCCCGATCTGCGGGGGGTCGAGGGGCTACACCTTC.